The 25 T cell receptor beta chains presented below share a single source sample, sequenced in a study of blood T cell repertoires in COVID-19. The method was immunoSEQ multiplex PCR; TCRdb's version includes in-frame clones alone and lacks a portion of them. The repertoire consists of 200,000 to 250,000 clones, with about four fifths occurring once and the leading ten covering 7.6%. The source material was peripheral blood. Every receptor here comes from a woman aged 45-65 years with active or convalescent COVID-19.

V is TRBV5-1 and J is TRBJ2-5; 8 bases agree with TRBD2. The V gene end was trimmed by 3 bases and the J gene end by 4 bases; junction bases not matched to a gene: 2. CDR1 is SGHRS, CDR2 YFSETQ, per germline. This CDR3 comprises 13 residues. This CDR3 is CASSWGLVETQYF. In nucleotides, the CDR3 is TGCGCCAGCAGCTGGGGACTAGTAGAGACCCAGTACTTC.

This clone was found a few times. This chain connects TRBV6-1 to TRBJ2-7; a weak D match, TRBD1 (5 bases). This CDR3 comprises 12 residues. V lost 3 bases and J 9 bases, leaving 12 bases between the germline ends. Germline assignment: CDR1 MNHNS and CDR2 SASEGT. CDR3 region: CASSEKQAGQYV. The CDR3 DNA follows: TGTGCCAGCAGTGAGAAACAGGCCGGGCAGTACGTC.

The genes are TRBV15 and TRBJ2-7; D remains ambiguous. This CDR3 has 14 amino acids. The V end lost 8 bases, the J end lost 0 bases, and 14 bases lay between the germline ends. The germline CDR1 and CDR2 sequences are LNHNV and YYDKDF (reference sequence). CDR3 loop: CATRSSEISYEQYF. The CDR3 DNA follows: TGTGCCACCCGCTCCTCGGAGATCTCCTACGAGCAGTACTTC. Using reference TRBV15 and TRBJ2-7 for the parts outside the CDR3, the full variable domain is DAMVIQNPRYQVTQFGKPVTLSCSQTLNHNVMYWYQQKSSQAPKLLFHYYDKDFNNEADTPDNFQSRRPNTSFCFLDIRSPGLGDTAMYLCATRSSEISYEQYFGPGTRLTVT.

This clone was observed once. The V and J genes are TRBV28 and TRBJ1-1; D gene ambiguous. Germline CDR1 and CDR2: MDHEN and SYDVKM. The CDR3 is 14 amino acids. V was trimmed by 5 bases and J by 6 bases, leaving 16 bases between them. CDR3 loop: CASSTPEEVAEAFF. DNA of the CDR3: TGTGCCAGCAGTACCCCGGAGGAAGTGGCTGAAGCTTTCTTT.

The chain couples TRBV5-4 to TRBJ1-3; perhaps TRBD1 as D (6 bases). The germline V gene encodes CDR1 SGHNT and CDR2 YYREEE (reference sequence). Deletions cut 0 bases from V and 4 bases from J, with 11 bases between. This CDR3 comprises 15 residues. The CDR3 DNA follows: TGTGCCAGCAGCTTGGCGGAACAGGGCGGAAACACCATATATTTT. Its protein is CASSLAEQGGNTIYF.

The chain links TRBV5-1 to TRBJ2-3; TRBD2 matches 8 bases. The length of the CDR3 is 16 residues. The V gene end was trimmed by 3 bases and the J gene end by 5 bases; junction bases not matched to a gene: 11. Per the germline V gene, CDR1 is SGHRS and CDR2 is YFSETQ. CDR3 region: CASSSDGAGGLDTQYF. The CDR3 region has the DNA TGCGCCAGCAGCTCTGACGGGGCGGGAGGTTTAGATACGCAGTATTTT.

This clone was found once. The chain uses TRBV11-3 and TRBJ2-1; D perhaps matches TRBD2 (7 bases). Trimming removed 1 base at V and 5 bases at J, with 15 bases between. Germline assignment: CDR1 SGHNT and CDR2 YENEEA. This CDR3 has 16 amino acids. CDR3 loop: CASSLGLGGLDNEQFF. The CDR3 bases are TGTGCCAGCAGCTTAGGGTTGGGGGGGCTGGACAATGAGCAGTTCTTC.

J is TRBJ1-5 and V is TRBV10-2; TRBD1 might be the D (6 bases). Trimming shortened V by 2 bases and J by 3 bases, and 8 bases separated the two germline ends. There are 14 residues in the CDR3. CDR1 WSHSY and CDR2 SAAADI come from the germline V gene. The CDR3 loop reads CASSETGTNQPQHF. DNA of the CDR3: TGCGCCAGCAGTGAGACAGGGACCAATCAGCCCCAGCATTTT.

The chain recombines TRBV11-2 with TRBJ1-2, with D maybe TRBD1 (6 bases). The CDR3 extends over 13 amino acids. V was pared by 5 bases and J by 8 bases, with 15 bases between. CDR1 and CDR2 from the germline V gene are SGHAT and FQNNGV. The CDR3 region has the DNA TGTGCCAGCAGCCCGGACAGTCTGTGGGGCTACACCTTC. It specifies CASSPDSLWGYTF.

Only one count was recorded for this clone. The rearrangement uses TRBV5-1 and TRBJ2-1; possible D gene TRBD2, 6 bases. This CDR3 has 15 residues. V shed 5 bases and J shed 3 bases, with 15 bases lying between them. Germline CDR1 SGHRS, CDR2 YFSETQ. The CDR3 DNA is TGCGCCAGCAGTTCTCAGGGACTCCTCTACAATGAGCAGTTCTTC. Translation: CASSSQGLLYNEQFF.

The chain links TRBV5-8 to TRBJ2-3; D might be TRBD2 (5 bases). Between the trimmed V and J ends, which lost 0 bases and 3 bases, there was a span of 11 bases. Germline V gives CDR1 SGHTS, CDR2 YDEGEE. This CDR3 comprises 15 residues. CDR3 in DNA: TGTGCCAGCAGCTTGGGAGGGTCTCGGACAGATACGCAGTATTTT. Protein sequence: CASSLGGSRTDTQYF.

V gene TRBV27 combines with J gene TRBJ1-5; D is perhaps TRBD1 (5 bases). Trimming removed 2 bases at V and 6 bases at J, with 8 bases between. The CDR3 is 13 amino acids. Germline loops: CDR1 MNHEY, CDR2 SMNVEV (reference sequence). The CDR3 DNA reads TGTGCCAGCAGTTTAGACAGAGCTCAGCCCCAGCATTTT. Residues: CASSLDRAQPQHF.

This chain uses TRBV15 with TRBJ1-5; no clear D gene. Trimming stripped 0 bases from V and 7 bases from J, with 10 bases between. CDR1 LNHNV and CDR2 YYDKDF come from the germline V gene (reference sequence). There are 14 residues in the CDR3. In DNA form, the CDR3 reads TGTGCCACCAGCAGAGATTTGGGAGGGCAGCCCCAGCATTTT. The encoded protein is CATSRDLGGQPQHF.

This clone was observed a single time. The gene calls are TRBV3-1 (or the pseudogene TRBV3-2) and TRBJ2-1, with TRBD2 matching 14 bases. The CDR3 spans 16 residues. In germline, CDR1 is LGHDT, CDR2 YNNKEL (reference sequence). V dropped 4 bases and J dropped 9; count of bases not matched to a gene: 8. The CDR3 here is CASSLGTSGSVAEQFF. CDR3 nucleotide sequence: TGTGCCAGCAGCCTCGGGACTAGCGGGAGTGTTGCTGAGCAGTTCTTC.

This rearrangement joins TRBV5-5 to TRBJ1-1, with unresolved D. The germline V and J ends were trimmed by 1 base and 3 bases, with 10 bases remaining between them. The CDR3 is made up of 14 amino acids. CDR1 and CDR2 from the germline V gene are SGHKS and YYEKEE (reference sequence). The CDR3 here is CASSLSWQDTEAFF. CDR3 coding DNA: TGTGCCAGCAGCTTGTCTTGGCAGGACACTGAAGCTTTCTTT.

The rearrangement links TRBV28 to TRBJ1-1, with TRBD1 matching 7 bases. Germline V gene data show CDR1 as MDHEN and CDR2 as SYDVKM. This CDR3 is 12 amino acids long. The V segment lost 6 bases and the J segment 6 bases; nucleotides outside the gene matches: 4. For the CDR3, the DNA is TGTGCCAGCAGGGAGGGGGCCGCTGAAGCTTTCTTT. It is translated as CASREGAAEAFF. Together with reference TRBV28 and TRBJ1-1, the CDR3 gives the full variable domain: DVKVTQSSRYLVKRTGEKVFLECVQDMDHENMFWYRQDPGLGLRLIYFSYDVKMKEKGDIPEGYSVSREKKERFSLILESASTNQTSMYLCASREGAAEAFFGQGTRLTVV.

This clone has a handful of counts. The chain combines TRBV7-9 with TRBJ2-5; 7 bases line up with TRBD1. V lost 5 bases to trimming and J lost 5 bases; unmatched junction nucleotides: 8. Germline loops: CDR1 SEHNR, CDR2 FQNEAQ (reference sequence). This CDR3 comprises 14 residues. CDR3 DNA: TGTGCCAGCAGCCCCCGACAGGGCACGGAGACCCAGTACTTC. Its protein is CASSPRQGTETQYF.

V and J are TRBV18 and TRBJ1-2; D not resolved. Germline assignment: CDR1 KGHSH and CDR2 LQKENI. The length of the CDR3 is 14 residues. V dropped 6 bases and J dropped 1 base, with 12 bases sitting between them. CDR3 sequence: CASSQATYNYGYTF. CDR3 nucleotides: TGTGCCAGCTCCCAGGCGACCTATAACTATGGCTACACCTTC.

The chain joins TRBV19 to TRBJ2-4, with 13 bases lining up with TRBD2. Per germline, CDR1 LNHDA and CDR2 SQIVND (reference sequence). This CDR3 spans 17 amino acids. V lost 4 bases, J lost 0 bases, and 3 bases stayed unmatched. The CDR3, as DNA: TGTGCCAGTAGTACGGGACTAGCGGGGCTAGCCAAAAACATTCAGTACTTC. As protein: CASSTGLAGLAKNIQYF.

The rearrangement uses TRBV30 and TRBJ1-1; unclear D gene. CDR1 is GTSNPN, CDR2 SVGIG, per germline (reference sequence). CDR3 size: 12 residues. The ends were cut back, 4 bases at V and 2 bases at J, with 8 bases in the middle. DNA of the CDR3: TGTGCCTGGAAGGGAGTTAACACTGAAGCTTTCTTT. Protein product: CAWKGVNTEAFF.

V and J are TRBV27 and TRBJ2-1, with 11 nucleotides matching TRBD2. The CDR3 extends over 16 amino acids. Germline CDR1 is MNHEY and CDR2 is SMNVEV (reference sequence). The junction had 12 bases not matched to a gene; V was cut back by 6 bases and J by 8 bases. The CDR3 sequence: CASSLTLAGGGDEQFF. The CDR3 region has the DNA TGTGCCAGCAGCCTAACTCTAGCGGGGGGTGGAGATGAGCAGTTCTTC.

The chain carries TRBV15 and TRBJ2-1, with 7 bases lining up with TRBD1. The CDR3 has 17 amino acids. CDR1 is LNHNV and CDR2 is YYDKDF in the germline V gene (reference sequence). V was clipped by 2 bases and J by 0 bases; unmatched bases: 7. CDR3 sequence (DNA): TGTGCCACCAGCAGAACACAGGGGCTGAGCTCCTACAATGAGCAGTTCTTC. It specifies CATSRTQGLSSYNEQFF.

This sequence joins TRBV19 and TRBJ1-5; D is unclear. The CDR3 sequence is 14 residues long. Germline-derived CDR1 and CDR2 are LNHDA and SQIVND (reference sequence). V gave up 6 bases and J gave up 7 bases, with 16 bases separating them. Written as DNA, the CDR3 is TGTGCCAGTAGGGGAGGGTATGGTTACCAGCCCCAGCATTTT. It codes for CASRGGYGYQPQHF.

The chain links TRBV2 to TRBJ2-3, with 11 bases identical to TRBD2. Per germline, CDR1 SNHLY and CDR2 FYNNEI. The CDR3 is made up of 15 amino acids. Trimming took 6 bases from V and 8 from J; bases not matched to a gene: 10. The CDR3 spells CASRGTSGRGGTQYF. For the CDR3, the DNA is TGTGCCAGCAGGGGGACTAGCGGACGTGGCGGTACGCAGTATTTT. The entire variable domain, with the rest obtained from reference TRBV2 and TRBJ2-3, is as follows: EPEVTQTPSHQVTQMGQEVILRCVPISNHLYFYWYRQILGQKVEFLVSFYNNEISEKSEIFDDQFSVERPDGSNFTLKIRSTKLEDSAMYFCASRGTSGRGGTQYFGPGTRLTVL.

The chain couples TRBV9 to TRBJ1-4; perhaps TRBD1 as D (6 bases). Between the trimmed V and J ends, which lost 5 bases and 3 bases, there was a span of 11 bases. Per germline, CDR1 SGDLS and CDR2 YYNGEE. The CDR3 covers 14 residues. CDR3 protein: CASSEQGPNEKLFF. The CDR3 bases are TGTGCCAGCAGTGAACAGGGTCCTAATGAAAAACTGTTTTTT.